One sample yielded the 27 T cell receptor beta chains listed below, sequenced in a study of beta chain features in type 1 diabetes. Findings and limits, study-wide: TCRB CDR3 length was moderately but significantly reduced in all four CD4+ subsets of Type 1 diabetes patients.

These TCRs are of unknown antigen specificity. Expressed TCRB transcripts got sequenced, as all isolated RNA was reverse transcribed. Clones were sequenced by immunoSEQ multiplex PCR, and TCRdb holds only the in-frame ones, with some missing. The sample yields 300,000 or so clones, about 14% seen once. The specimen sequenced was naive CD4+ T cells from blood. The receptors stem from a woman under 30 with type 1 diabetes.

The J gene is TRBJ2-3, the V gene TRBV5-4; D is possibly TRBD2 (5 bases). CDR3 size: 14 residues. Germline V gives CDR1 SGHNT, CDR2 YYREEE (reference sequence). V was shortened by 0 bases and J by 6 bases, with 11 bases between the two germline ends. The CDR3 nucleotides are TGTGCCAGCAGCTTGGTTCGTGGGAGTGATACGCAGTATTTT. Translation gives CASSLVRGSDTQYF.

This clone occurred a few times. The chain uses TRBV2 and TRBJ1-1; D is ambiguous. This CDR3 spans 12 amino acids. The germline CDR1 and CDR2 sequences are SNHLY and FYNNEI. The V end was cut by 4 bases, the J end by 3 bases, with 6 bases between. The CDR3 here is CASSGGDTEAFF. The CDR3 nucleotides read TGTGCCAGCAGTGGCGGAGACACTGAAGCTTTCTTT.

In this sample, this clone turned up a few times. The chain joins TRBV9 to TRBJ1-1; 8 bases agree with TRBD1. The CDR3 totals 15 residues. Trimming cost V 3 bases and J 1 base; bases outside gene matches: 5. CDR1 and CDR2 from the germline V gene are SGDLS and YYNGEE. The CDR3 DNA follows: TGTGCCAGCAGCGCAGCCGGGACAGGGAACACTGAAGCTTTCTTT. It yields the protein CASSAAGTGNTEAFF.

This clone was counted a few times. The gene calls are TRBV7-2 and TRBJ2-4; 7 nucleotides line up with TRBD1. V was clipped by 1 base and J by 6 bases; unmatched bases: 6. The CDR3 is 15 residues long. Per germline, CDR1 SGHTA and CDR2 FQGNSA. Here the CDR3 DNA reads TGTGCCAGCAGCTTAGAAGCACAGGGGCTAAACATTCAGTACTTC. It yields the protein CASSLEAQGLNIQYF.

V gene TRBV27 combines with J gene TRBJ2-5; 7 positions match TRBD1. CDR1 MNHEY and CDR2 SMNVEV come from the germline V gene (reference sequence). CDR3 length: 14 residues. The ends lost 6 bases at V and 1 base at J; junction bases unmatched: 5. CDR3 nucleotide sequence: TGTGCCAGCAGAAACCGGGACAGCCAAGAGACCCAGTACTTC. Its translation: CASRNRDSQETQYF.

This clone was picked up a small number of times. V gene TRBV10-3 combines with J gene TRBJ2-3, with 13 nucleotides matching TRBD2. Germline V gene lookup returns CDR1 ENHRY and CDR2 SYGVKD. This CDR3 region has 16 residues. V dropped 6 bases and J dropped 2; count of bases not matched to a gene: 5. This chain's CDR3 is CAIRDGTSGITDTQYF. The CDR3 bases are TGTGCCATCAGGGATGGGACTAGCGGGATCACAGATACGCAGTATTTT.

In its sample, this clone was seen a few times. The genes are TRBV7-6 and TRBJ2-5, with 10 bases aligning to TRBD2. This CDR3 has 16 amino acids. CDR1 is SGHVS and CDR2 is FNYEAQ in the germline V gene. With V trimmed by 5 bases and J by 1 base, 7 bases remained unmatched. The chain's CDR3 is CASSPWTSGSQETQYF. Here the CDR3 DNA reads TGTGCCAGCAGCCCGTGGACTAGCGGTAGCCAAGAGACCCAGTACTTC.

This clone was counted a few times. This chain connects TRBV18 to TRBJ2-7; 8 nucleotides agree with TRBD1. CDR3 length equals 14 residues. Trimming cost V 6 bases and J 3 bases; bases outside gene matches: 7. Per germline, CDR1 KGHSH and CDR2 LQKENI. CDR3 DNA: TGTGCCAGCTCTCACGAGACAGGGGTCTACGAGCAGTACTTC. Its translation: CASSHETGVYEQYF.

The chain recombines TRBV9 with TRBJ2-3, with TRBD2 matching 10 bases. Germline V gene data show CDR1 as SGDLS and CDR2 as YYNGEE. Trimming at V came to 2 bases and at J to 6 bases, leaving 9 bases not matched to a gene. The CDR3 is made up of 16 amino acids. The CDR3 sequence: CASSVGPSGSLDTQYF. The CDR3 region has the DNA TGTGCCAGCAGCGTGGGTCCTAGCGGGAGCTTGGATACGCAGTATTTT.

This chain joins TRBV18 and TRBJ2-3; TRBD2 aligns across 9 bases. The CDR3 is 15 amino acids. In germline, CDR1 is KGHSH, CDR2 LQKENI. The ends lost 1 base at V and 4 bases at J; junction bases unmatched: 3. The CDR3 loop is CASSPLAGEADTQYF. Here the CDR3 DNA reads TGTGCCAGCTCACCACTAGCGGGAGAAGCAGATACGCAGTATTTT.

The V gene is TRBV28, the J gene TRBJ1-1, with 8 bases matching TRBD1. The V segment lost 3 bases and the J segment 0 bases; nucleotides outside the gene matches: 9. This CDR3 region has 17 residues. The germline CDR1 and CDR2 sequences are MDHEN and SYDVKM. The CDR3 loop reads CASSLWQGASMNTEAFF. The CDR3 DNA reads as TGTGCCAGCAGTTTGTGGCAGGGGGCCTCCATGAACACTGAAGCTTTCTTT. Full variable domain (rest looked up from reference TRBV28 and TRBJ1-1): DVKVTQSSRYLVKRTGEKVFLECVQDMDHENMFWYRQDPGLGLRLIYFSYDVKMKEKGDIPEGYSVSREKKERFSLILESASTNQTSMYLCASSLWQGASMNTEAFFGQGTRLTVV.

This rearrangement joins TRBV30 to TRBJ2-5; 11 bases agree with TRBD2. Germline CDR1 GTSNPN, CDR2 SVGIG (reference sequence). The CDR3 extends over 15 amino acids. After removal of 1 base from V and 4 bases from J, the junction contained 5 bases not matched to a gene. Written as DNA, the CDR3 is TGTGCCTGGAGTGGTAGCGGGAGGGGAGGAGAGACCCAGTACTTC. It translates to CAWSGSGRGGETQYF.

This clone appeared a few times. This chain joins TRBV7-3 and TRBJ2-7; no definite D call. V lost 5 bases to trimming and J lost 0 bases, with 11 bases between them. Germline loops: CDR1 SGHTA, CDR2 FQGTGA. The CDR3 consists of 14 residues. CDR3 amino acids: CASSPRGASYEQYF. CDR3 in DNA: TGTGCCAGCAGCCCTAGAGGCGCCTCCTACGAGCAGTACTTC.

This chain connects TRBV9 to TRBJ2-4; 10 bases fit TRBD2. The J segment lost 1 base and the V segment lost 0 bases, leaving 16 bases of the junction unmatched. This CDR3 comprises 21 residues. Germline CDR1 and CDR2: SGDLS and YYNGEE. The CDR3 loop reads CASSVGYAASGSGLAKNIQYF. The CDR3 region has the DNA TGTGCCAGCAGCGTAGGTTATGCGGCTAGCGGGAGCGGTCTGGCCAAAAACATTCAGTACTTC.

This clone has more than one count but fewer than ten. The CDR3, as DNA: TGTGCCAGCAGACAAACGACTAGCCTCGAGGAGCAGTACTTC. Amino acids: CASRQTTSLEEQYF. V gene TRBV2 combines with J gene TRBJ2-7, with 7 bases aligning to TRBD2. V lost 6 bases and J lost 7; bases outside the gene matches: 12. CDR1 SNHLY and CDR2 FYNNEI come from the germline V gene. This CDR3 spans 14 amino acids.

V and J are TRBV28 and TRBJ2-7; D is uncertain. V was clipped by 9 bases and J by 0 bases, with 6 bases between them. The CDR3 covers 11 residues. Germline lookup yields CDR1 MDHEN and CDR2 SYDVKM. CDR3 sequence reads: CASSYSYEQYF. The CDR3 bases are TGTGCCAGTTCCTACTCCTACGAGCAGTACTTC. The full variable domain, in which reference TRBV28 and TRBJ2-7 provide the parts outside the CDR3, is DVKVTQSSRYLVKRTGEKVFLECVQDMDHENMFWYRQDPGLGLRLIYFSYDVKMKEKGDIPEGYSVSREKKERFSLILESASTNQTSMYLCASSYSYEQYFGPGTRLTVT.

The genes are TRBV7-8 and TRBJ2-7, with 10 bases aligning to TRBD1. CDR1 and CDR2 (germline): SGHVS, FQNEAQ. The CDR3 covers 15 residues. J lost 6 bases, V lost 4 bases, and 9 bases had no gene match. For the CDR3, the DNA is TGTGCCAGCAGCTCAAAGCCGGGACAGGGGTTCGAGCAGTACTTC. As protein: CASSSKPGQGFEQYF.

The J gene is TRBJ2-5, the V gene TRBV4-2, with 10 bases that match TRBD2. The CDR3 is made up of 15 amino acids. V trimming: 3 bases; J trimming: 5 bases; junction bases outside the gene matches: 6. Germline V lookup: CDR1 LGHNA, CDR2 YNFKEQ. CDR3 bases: TGTGCCAGCAGCCAGCTTCTAGCGGGAGTGGAGACCCAGTACTTC. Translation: CASSQLLAGVETQYF.

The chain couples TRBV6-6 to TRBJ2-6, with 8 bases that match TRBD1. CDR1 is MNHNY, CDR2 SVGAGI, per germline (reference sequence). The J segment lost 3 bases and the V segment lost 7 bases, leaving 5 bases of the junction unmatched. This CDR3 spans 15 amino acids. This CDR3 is CASTMTGVGANVLTF. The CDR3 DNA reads TGTGCCAGCACCATGACAGGGGTTGGGGCCAACGTCCTGACTTTC.

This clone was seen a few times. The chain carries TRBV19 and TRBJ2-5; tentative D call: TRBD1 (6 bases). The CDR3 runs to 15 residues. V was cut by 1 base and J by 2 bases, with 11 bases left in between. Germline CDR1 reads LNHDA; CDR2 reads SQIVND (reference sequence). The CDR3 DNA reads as TGTGCCAGTAGTATAGTCTTCGGACAGCAAGAGACCCAGTACTTC. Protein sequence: CASSIVFGQQETQYF.

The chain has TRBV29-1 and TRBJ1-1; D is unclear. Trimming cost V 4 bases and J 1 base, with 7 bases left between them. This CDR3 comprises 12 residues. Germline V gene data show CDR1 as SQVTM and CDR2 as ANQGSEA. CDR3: CSVGRENTEAFF. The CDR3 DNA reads TGCAGCGTTGGACGGGAGAACACTGAAGCTTTCTTT.

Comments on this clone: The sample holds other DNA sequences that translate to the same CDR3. CDR3 in DNA: TGTGCCAGCAGCTTGGACAGTTCCTACAATGAGCAGTTCTTC. This encodes CASSLDSSYNEQFF. This chain connects TRBV7-9 to TRBJ2-1; TRBD1 is a possible D gene (6 bases). This CDR3 comprises 14 residues. The germline V gene has CDR1 SEHNR and CDR2 FQNEAQ (reference sequence). Between the trimmed V and J ends, which lost 3 bases and 1 base, there was a span of 7 bases.

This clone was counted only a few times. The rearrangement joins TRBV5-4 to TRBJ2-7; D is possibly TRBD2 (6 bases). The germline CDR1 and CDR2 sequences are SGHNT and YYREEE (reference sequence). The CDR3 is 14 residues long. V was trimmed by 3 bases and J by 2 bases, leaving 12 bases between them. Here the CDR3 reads CASSYGGPAYEQYF. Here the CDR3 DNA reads TGTGCCAGCAGCTACGGAGGGCCCGCCTACGAGCAGTACTTC.

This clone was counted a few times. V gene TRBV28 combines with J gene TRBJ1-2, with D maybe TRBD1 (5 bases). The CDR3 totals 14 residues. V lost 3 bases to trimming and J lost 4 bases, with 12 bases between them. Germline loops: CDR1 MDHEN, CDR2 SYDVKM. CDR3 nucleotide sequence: TGTGCCAGCAGTTTGGTCAGGGCCAGCTATGGCTACACCTTC. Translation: CASSLVRASYGYTF.

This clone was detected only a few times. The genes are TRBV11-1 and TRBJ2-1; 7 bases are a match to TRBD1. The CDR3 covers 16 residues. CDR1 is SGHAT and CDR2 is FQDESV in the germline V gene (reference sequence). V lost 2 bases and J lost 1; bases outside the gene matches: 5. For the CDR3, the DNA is TGTGCCAGCAGCTTATACCCCAGGGGGTCCTACAATGAGCAGTTCTTC. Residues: CASSLYPRGSYNEQFF.

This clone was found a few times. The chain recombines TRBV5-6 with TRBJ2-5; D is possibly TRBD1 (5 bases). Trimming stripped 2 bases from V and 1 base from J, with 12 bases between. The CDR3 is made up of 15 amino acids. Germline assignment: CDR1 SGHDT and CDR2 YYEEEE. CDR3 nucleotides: TGTGCCAGCAGCTTACAACAGGCGGCCCAAGAGACCCAGTACTTC. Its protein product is CASSLQQAAQETQYF.

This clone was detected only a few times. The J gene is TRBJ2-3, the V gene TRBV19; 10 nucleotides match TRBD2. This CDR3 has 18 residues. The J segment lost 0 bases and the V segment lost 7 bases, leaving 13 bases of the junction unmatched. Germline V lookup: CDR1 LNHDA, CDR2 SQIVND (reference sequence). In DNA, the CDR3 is TGTGCCAGTACCCCACGAGCTACTAGCGGGACTAGCACAGATACGCAGTATTTT. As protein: CASTPRATSGTSTDTQYF.